A single sample gave rise to the 20 T cell receptor beta chains below, sequenced in a study of beta chain features in type 1 diabetes. The study reverse transcribed the entire isolated RNA, so it sequenced expressed TCRB transcripts. Using immunoSEQ multiplex PCR, the repertoire was profiled, and TCRdb retains in-frame clones only, with some absent. The sample lists a few hundred thousand clones, over 9.5% occurring once. Source material: naive CD4+ T cells from blood. The source of these receptors is a man between 18 and 29 years old in good health.

V is TRBV5-4 and J is TRBJ1-6, with unresolved D. V lost 7 bases, J lost 8 bases, and 13 bases lay in between. The CDR3 is 13 residues long. Germline V gives CDR1 SGHNT, CDR2 YYREEE (reference sequence). CDR3 sequence reads: CASGTDGDSPLHF. The CDR3 region has the DNA TGTGCCAGCGGAACGGACGGGGATTCACCCCTCCACTTT.

The J gene is TRBJ1-1, the V gene TRBV7-2; the match to TRBD1 covers 7 bases. V lost 4 bases, J lost 1 base, and 6 bases stayed unmatched. There are 15 residues in the CDR3. Germline V lookup: CDR1 SGHTA, CDR2 FQGNSA. The CDR3 bases are TGTGCCAGCAGCTCGGCGACAGGGAGGAACACTGAAGCTTTCTTT. Translation gives CASSSATGRNTEAFF.

This clone was seen once. The V call is TRBV10-3, the J call TRBJ1-1; 8 bases map to TRBD1. Germline lookup yields CDR1 ENHRY and CDR2 SYGVKD. V dropped 4 bases and J dropped 1; count of bases not matched to a gene: 14. The length of the CDR3 is 18 residues. The CDR3 bases are TGTGCCATCAGTGTCGCGACAGGGGCGAGGGCCAAGAACACTGAAGCTTTCTTT. It is translated as CAISVATGARAKNTEAFF.

In its sample, this clone was seen a few times. The same CDR3 also results from other DNA sequences found in this sample. The CDR3 DNA is TGTGCCAGCTCACCTAGGACTAGCGGGAGCTCCTACAATGAGCAGTTCTTC. Translated: CASSPRTSGSSYNEQFF. The chain combines TRBV18 with TRBJ2-1; 13 bases align to TRBD2. CDR3 size: 17 residues. Germline loops: CDR1 KGHSH, CDR2 LQKENI. With V trimmed by 3 bases and J by 0 bases, 2 bases remained unmatched.

The table lists this clone with a few counts. The chain links TRBV9 to TRBJ2-7; tentatively, D is TRBD1 (5 bases). The V end was cut by 0 bases, the J end by 2 bases, with 9 bases between. The CDR3 totals 14 residues. The germline V gene has CDR1 SGDLS and CDR2 YYNGEE. In nucleotides, the CDR3 is TGTGCCAGCAGCGTAGACCCAGGGCCCTACGAGCAGTACTTC. Amino acid sequence: CASSVDPGPYEQYF.

The rearrangement joins TRBV19 to TRBJ1-1; D uncertain. CDR1 LNHDA and CDR2 SQIVND come from the germline V gene (reference sequence). The length of the CDR3 is 11 residues. Trimming took off 3 bases at V and 11 bases at J, with 10 bases between the two ends. CDR3 DNA: TGTGCCAGTAGTATGGAGAGTTCGGCTTTCTTT. This codes for CASSMESSAFF.

The rearrangement joins TRBV7-9 to TRBJ1-5; 7 nucleotides agree with TRBD1. After removal of 2 bases from V and 0 bases from J, the junction contained 1 base not matched to a gene. The CDR3 covers 15 residues. Germline values: CDR1 SEHNR, CDR2 FQNEAQ (reference sequence). This CDR3 reads CASSLYRGSNQPQHF. The CDR3 DNA is TGTGCCAGCAGCTTATACAGGGGTAGCAATCAGCCCCAGCATTTT.

V gene TRBV6-6 combines with J gene TRBJ2-5, with D uncertain. Germline CDR1 and CDR2: MNHNY and SVGAGI (reference sequence). The length of the CDR3 is 11 residues. The germline V and J ends were trimmed by 5 bases and 4 bases, with 5 bases remaining between them. The CDR3 sequence: CASSLGETQYF. CDR3 DNA sequence: TGTGCCAGCAGTCTCGGAGAGACCCAGTACTTC.

The gene calls are TRBV29-1 and TRBJ1-1, with a tentative D call TRBD1 (6 bases). V lost 6 bases to trimming and J lost 3 bases, with 20 bases between them. Germline-derived CDR1 and CDR2 are SQVTM and ANQGSEA. There are 15 residues in the CDR3. Here the CDR3 DNA reads TGCAGCGTAAAAACTCGGGACACATCGTACACTGAAGCTTTCTTT. It specifies CSVKTRDTSYTEAFF.

This sequence joins TRBV2 and TRBJ2-7, with D maybe TRBD2 (5 bases). The CDR3 consists of 13 residues. V lost 6 bases, J lost 0 bases, and 9 bases lay in between. Per the germline V gene, CDR1 is SNHLY and CDR2 is FYNNEI. The CDR3 nucleotides read TGTGCCAGCAGCCTAGCATACTCCTACGAGCAGTACTTC. As protein: CASSLAYSYEQYF.

A few counts support this clone. The CDR3 DNA sequence: TGTGCCAGCAGCTCGGGTCTTAACACGGTAAACATTCAGTACTTC. Encoded protein: CASSSGLNTVNIQYF. This chain joins TRBV5-4 and TRBJ2-4; D remains ambiguous. The CDR3 is made up of 15 amino acids. Germline V CDR1 and CDR2: SGHNT, YYREEE (reference sequence). V lost 3 bases to trimming and J lost 6 bases, with 16 bases between them.

This clone was observed a handful of times. V is TRBV10-3 and J is TRBJ2-7, with 10 nucleotides matching TRBD1. The germline V gene encodes CDR1 ENHRY and CDR2 SYGVKD. The CDR3 runs to 13 residues. Trimming at V came to 8 bases and at J to 4 bases, leaving 5 bases not matched to a gene. CDR3 residues: CAILKDRGYEQYF. Here the CDR3 DNA reads TGTGCCATCCTAAAGGACAGGGGGTACGAGCAGTACTTC.

This clone turned up a few times. The rearrangement links TRBV6-6 to TRBJ1-5, with TRBD1 as a possible D gene (6 bases). The V gene lost 7 bases and the J gene lost 5 bases, with 12 bases spanning the gap. Germline V CDR1 and CDR2: MNHNY, SVGAGI (reference sequence). This CDR3 has 13 residues. The CDR3 region is CASTQDRDQPQHF. CDR3 sequence (DNA): TGTGCCAGCACCCAGGACAGAGATCAGCCCCAGCATTTT.

This clone was picked up a small number of times. This chain connects TRBV14 to TRBJ2-2; TRBD1 is a possible D gene (7 bases). V dropped 0 bases and J dropped 4 bases, with 15 bases sitting between them. CDR3 length: 17 amino acids. The germline gives CDR1 SGHDN, CDR2 FVKESK. The CDR3 coding sequence is TGTGCCAGCAGCCAAGACAGGGGGGCATCGAGCACCGGGGAGCTGTTTTTT. It codes for CASSQDRGASSTGELFF.

This clone appeared a few times. This rearrangement joins TRBV6-4 to TRBJ2-2; the D gene is possibly TRBD2 (6 bases). The CDR3 spans 15 residues. The germline CDR1 and CDR2 sequences are MRHNA and SNTAGT. Trimming pared 1 base from V and 5 bases from J, leaving 11 bases between. The CDR3 region is CASSDWGVGTGELFF. The CDR3 bases are TGTGCCAGCAGTGACTGGGGGGTTGGAACCGGGGAGCTGTTTTTT.

The V call is TRBV7-2, the J call TRBJ2-1, with 8 bases lining up with TRBD1. Losses at the gene ends were 5 bases for V and 7 bases for J; bases not matched to a gene: 4. Germline V CDR1 and CDR2: SGHTA, FQGNSA. This CDR3 is 13 amino acids long. The CDR3 region is CASSQDRDNEQFF. CDR3 nucleotide sequence: TGTGCCAGCAGCCAGGACAGGGATAATGAGCAGTTCTTC.

The chain carries TRBV6-6 and TRBJ2-1, with TRBD2 identical over 7 bases. The CDR3 consists of 16 residues. Germline V lookup: CDR1 MNHNY, CDR2 SVGAGI (reference sequence). The J segment lost 7 bases and the V segment lost 7 bases, leaving 16 bases of the junction unmatched. CDR3 residues: CASTLRAGVTGNEQFF. The CDR3, as DNA: TGTGCCAGCACCCTTCGCGCGGGAGTGACGGGAAATGAGCAGTTCTTC.

The chain recombines TRBV5-1 with TRBJ2-5, with unresolved D. Trimming removed 1 base at V and 3 bases at J, with 7 bases between. This CDR3 region has 13 residues. Looked up from germline, CDR1 is SGHRS and CDR2 is YFSETQ. CDR3 nucleotides: TGCGCCAGCAGCTTGTACTATGAAGAGACCCAGTACTTC. It yields the protein CASSLYYEETQYF.

This clone was recorded a few times. The chain carries TRBV15 and TRBJ2-5; 9 nucleotides agree with TRBD1. Trimming took 3 bases from V and 6 from J; bases not matched to a gene: 5. This CDR3 is 14 amino acids long. Germline loops: CDR1 LNHNV, CDR2 YYDKDF (reference sequence). The CDR3 DNA follows: TGTGCCACCAGCAGTGGGGACAGGGTAAAGACCCAGTACTTC. Translated, it gives CATSSGDRVKTQYF.

This clone was seen only a few times. The chain employs TRBV7-2 and TRBJ2-7; 9 bases agree with TRBD1. The CDR3 is 15 amino acids. J lost 3 bases, V lost 1 base, and 4 bases had no gene match. Germline values: CDR1 SGHTA, CDR2 FQGNSA. The CDR3 DNA sequence: TGTGCCAGCAGCTTAGAAGGGACAGGGATCTACGAGCAGTACTTC. It encodes CASSLEGTGIYEQYF.